The TCR beta chain under discussion was sequenced for a study of blood T cell repertoires in COVID-19. The CDR3 covers 15 residues. V trimming: 6 bases; J trimming: 6 bases; junction bases outside the gene matches: 12. Germline V gene sequence: CDR1 SGHTA, CDR2 FQGNSA. The sample holds one count of this clone. Data came from immunoSEQ multiplex PCR; TCRdb stores just in-frame clones and leaves some out. The data show about 370,000 clones, around 91% seen once. This rearrangement joins TRBV7-2 to TRBJ2-3; 7 nucleotides line up with TRBD1. The sequence derives from a man younger than 35 who had recovered from COVID-19. The sequenced sample consisted of PBMCs or T cells enriched from blood (not recorded which). CDR3 in DNA: TGTGCCAGCAGAGCGACAGGGATGTTAGCTGATACGCAGTATTTT. Translation: CASRATGMLADTQYF. Full variable domain (remainder filled in from reference TRBV7-2 and TRBJ2-3): GAGVSQSPSNKVTEKGKDVELRCDPISGHTALYWYRQSLGQGLEFLIYFQGNSAPDKSGLPSDRFSAERTGGSVSTLTIQRTQQEDSAVYLCASRATGMLADTQYFGPGTRLTVL.